The entry below gives a single T cell receptor (beta chain) sequence along with its context. Its target is not known. The sample carries other DNA sequences with the same CDR3. TCR beta library input comprised roughly 1.9 micrograms of genomic DNA from cryopreserved PBMCs. The data were obtained in a study of cytotoxic CD8 clonotypes in ibrutinib-treated CLL. Study details: After a median of 68 months, roughly 15 patients stayed remitted and 12 progressed; responses had been partial in some 25 and complete in 2.

Study observations and caveats: Clonality was higher at baseline than in age-matched healthy donors and tracked circulating CD8+ T-cell counts. Sustained-remission and progressing patients were not sampled at matched times.

Assay: immunoSEQ multiplex PCR; the TCRdb copy retains only in-frame clones and omits some. Of over 200,000 clones in the sample, roughly three quarters were seen once. V dropped 5 bases and J dropped 3 bases, with 14 bases sitting between them. CDR1 is MDHEN, CDR2 SYDVKM, per germline. This CDR3 spans 15 amino acids. The V gene is TRBV28, the J gene TRBJ1-5; D is unresolved. This receptor was obtained from a human donor with chronic lymphocytic leukemia. The sample consisted of PBMCs, taken after 12 months of ibrutinib treatment. This CDR3 is CASSLPPGNNQPQHF. For the CDR3, the DNA is TGTGCCAGCAGTCTACCACCGGGGAACAATCAGCCCCAGCATTTT.